One sample yielded the 8 T cell receptor beta chains listed below, sequenced in a study of vaccination and CD4 T cells after COVID-19. Sample treatment: roughly 10-day PBMC culture with coronavirus spike peptide pools or control peptides (ViraFEST assay). The Oncomine TCR Beta short-read assay sequenced DNA from cultured CD4+ T cells. MiXCR was run by TCRdb on the PCR reads, yielding one entry per CDR3 protein. The data contain 12,000 or so distinct CDR3 sequences, roughly 60% of them singletons. No antigen has been assigned to these receptors. Sequenced material: CD4+ T cells from blood, cultured in vitro. All receptors derive from a human donor who had recovered from COVID-19.

This rearrangement joins TRBV30 to TRBJ2-2; 11 bases line up with TRBD2. The CDR3 runs 15 residues. After removal of 0 bases from V and 5 bases from J, the junction contained 2 bases not matched to a gene. The V gene's germline CDR1 is GTSNPN and CDR2 SVGIG (reference sequence). The CDR3 loop reads CAWSVASGRTGELFF. For the CDR3, the DNA is TGTGCCTGGAGTGTCGCTAGCGGGAGGACCGGGGAGCTGTTTTTT. Complete variable domain (other parts from reference TRBV30 and TRBJ2-2): SQTIHQWPATLVQPVGSPLSLECTVEGTSNPNLYWYRQAAGRGLQLLFYSVGIGQISSEVPQNLSASRPQDRQFILSSKKLLLSDSGFYLCAWSVASGRTGELFFGEGSRLTVL.

The sample holds a few counts of this clonotype. This chain uses TRBV2 with TRBJ1-5; 7 nucleotides match TRBD1. After removal of 6 bases from V and 5 bases from J, the junction contained 4 bases not matched to a gene. CDR1 SNHLY and CDR2 FYNNEI come from the germline V gene. CDR3 length: 13 residues. CDR3 coding DNA: TGTGCCAGCAGCGACGGACAGGATCAGCCCCAGCATTTT. Protein: CASSDGQDQPQHF.

In this sample, this clonotype turned up once. This chain links TRBV7-3 with TRBJ2-3, with D perhaps assigned TRBD1 or TRBD2 (6 bases each). The CDR3 loop spans 16 amino acids. Germline V gene lookup returns CDR1 SGHTA and CDR2 FQGTGA. V lost 8 bases, J lost 6 bases, and 24 bases lay in between. CDR3 in amino acids: CASALDGGGGADTQYF. CDR3 sequence (DNA): TGTGCCAGCGCCCTGGATGGAGGGGGAGGAGCGGATACGCAGTATTTT. Full variable domain (remainder filled in from reference TRBV7-3 and TRBJ2-3): GAGVSQTPSNKVTEKGKYVELRCDPISGHTALYWYRQSLGQGPEFLIYFQGTGAADDSGLPNDRFFAVRPEGSVSTLKIQRTERGDSAVYLCASALDGGGGADTQYFGPGTRLTVL.

This clonotype came up a few times. This chain connects TRBV28 to TRBJ1-3, with D unresolved. The CDR3 spans 13 residues. Trimming cost V 6 bases and J 0 bases, with 6 bases left between them. CDR1 and CDR2 (germline): MDHEN, SYDVKM. DNA of the CDR3: TGTGCCAGCAGAAAGAGCTCTGGAAACACCATATATTTT. Its protein product is CASRKSSGNTIYF. Together with reference TRBV28 and TRBJ1-3, the CDR3 gives the full variable domain: DVKVTQSSRYLVKRTGEKVFLECVQDMDHENMFWYRQDPGLGLRLIYFSYDVKMKEKGDIPEGYSVSREKKERFSLILESASTNQTSMYLCASRKSSGNTIYFGEGSWLTVV.

This clonotype showed up just a few times. One end of the junction is discordant with germline, which a read error may explain. V gene TRBV15 combines with J gene TRBJ1-3; D gene uncertain. Germline V CDR1 and CDR2: LNHNV, YYDKDF (reference sequence). The CDR3 extends over 16 amino acids. The CDR3 DNA reads as TGTGCTACCAGCCCCCTGGATGTCAGTGCTGGAAACACCATATATTTT. It is translated as CATSPLDVSAGNTIYF.

The chain carries TRBV24-1 and TRBJ2-1; no reliable D call. This CDR3 is built from 15 residues. Germline V CDR1 and CDR2: KGHDR, SFDVKD. V dropped 1 base and J dropped 7 bases, with 13 bases sitting between them. In DNA, the CDR3 is TGTGCCACCAGTGATTTTTGGCTAGGGTGGAATGAGCAGTTCTTC. It translates to CATSDFWLGWNEQFF.

The chain recombines TRBV7-9 with TRBJ1-3; D gene unclear. CDR1 is SEHNR, CDR2 FQNEAQ, per germline (reference sequence). The CDR3 sequence is 16 residues long. Trimming stripped 6 bases from V and 0 bases from J, with 15 bases between. This CDR3 reads CASRLPPRFSGNTIYF. CDR3 bases: TGTGCCAGCAGACTTCCCCCCAGGTTCTCTGGAAACACCATATATTTT.

This clonotype occurred a few times. The CDR3 sequence is CASMRYGYTF. DNA for the CDR3: TGTGCCAGCATGCGGTATGGCTACACCTTC. This rearrangement joins TRBV2 to TRBJ1-2; D unresolved. CDR3 size: 10 residues. CDR1 is SNHLY, CDR2 FYNNEI, per germline. V was cut by 7 bases and J by 5 bases, with 5 bases left in between.